This T cell receptor beta chain was profiled in a study of blood T cell repertoires in COVID-19. Study overall: Samples taken during acute and convalescent COVID-19 were collected in the United States, Italy and Spain.

Individuals drawn from around 25 US areas were about 18 to 90 years old. Cohorts were based on clinical histories the participants reported. Under the authors' procedure: Amplification of reference gene primers was used by the study to estimate nucleated cell counts. Assay used: immunoSEQ multiplex PCR; TCRdb lists only in-frame clones, some missing. V and J calls and clone size are as listed in that table; D and trimming were resolved from the DNA. The sample has approximately 310,000 clones, 80% to 90% seen once; the top ten hold over 2%. This CDR3 contains 14 residues. The ends were cut back, 3 bases at V and 11 bases at J, with 18 bases in the middle. Germline V CDR1 and CDR2: WNHNN, SYGVQD (reference sequence).

The chain employs TRBV10-1 and TRBJ2-3; maybe TRBD2 (5 bases). The clonotype comes from a man younger than 45 who had recovered from COVID-19. Sequences were obtained from PBMCs or T cells enriched from blood (not recorded which). The CDR3 nucleotides read TGCGCCAGCAGTGACCACTGCTTCAGAGGGAGGCAGTATTTT. The encoded protein is CASSDHCFRGRQYF.